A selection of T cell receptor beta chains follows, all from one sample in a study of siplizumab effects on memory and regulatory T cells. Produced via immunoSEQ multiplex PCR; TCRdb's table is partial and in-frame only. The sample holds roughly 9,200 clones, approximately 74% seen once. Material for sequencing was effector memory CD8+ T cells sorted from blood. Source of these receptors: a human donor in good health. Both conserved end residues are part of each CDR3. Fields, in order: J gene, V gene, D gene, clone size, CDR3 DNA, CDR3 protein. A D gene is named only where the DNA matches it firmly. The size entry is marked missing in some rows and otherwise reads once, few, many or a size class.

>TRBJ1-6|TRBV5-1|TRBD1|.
TGCGCCAGCAGCGCGACAGGGTATAAGTGGAATTCACCCCTCCACTTT
CASSATGYKWNSPLHF
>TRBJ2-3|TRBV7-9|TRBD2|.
TGTGCCAGCAGCGTCACTAGCGGGTTTAGCACAGATACGCAGTATTTT
CASSVTSGFSTDTQYF
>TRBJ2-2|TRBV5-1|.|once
TGCGCCAGCAGCTTGGACAATGGGGGGGAGCTGTTTTTT
CASSLDNGGELFF
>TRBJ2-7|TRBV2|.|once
TGTGCCAGCAGTGATTTTCAGAAATCCTACGAGCAGTACTTC
CASSDFQKSYEQYF
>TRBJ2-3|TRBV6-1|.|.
TGTGCCAGCAGTGACTTAGCCCAGGGAGCAGATACGCAGTATTTT
CASSDLAQGADTQYF
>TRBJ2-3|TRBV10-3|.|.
TGTGCCATCAGAGGGGGGCAGGGAGAGGCAGATACGCAGTATTTT
CAIRGGQGEADTQYF
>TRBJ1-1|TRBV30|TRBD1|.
TGTGCCTGGAGTAGGACAGGGAGGTTGGTGGGAGCTTTCTTT
CAWSRTGRLVGAFF
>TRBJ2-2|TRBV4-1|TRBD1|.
TGCGCCAGCAGCCAAGAGGAGGGGACAGGAGGCGGGGAGCTGTTTTTT
CASSQEEGTGGGELFF
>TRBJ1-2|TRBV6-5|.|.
TGTGCCAGCAGTTACTCGGACACTTTCTATGGCTACACCTTC
CASSYSDTFYGYTF
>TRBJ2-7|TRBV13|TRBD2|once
TGTGCCAGCAGAGAACGGACTAGTGGGAGGCGGGAGCAGTACTTC
CASRERTSGRREQYF
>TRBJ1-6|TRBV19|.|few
TGTGCCAGTAGTATTTCAGGGGCAAATTCACCCCTCCACTTT
CASSISGANSPLHF
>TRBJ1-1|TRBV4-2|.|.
TGTGCCAGCAGCCAAACCGGGACATCGAACACTGAAGCTTTCTTT
CASSQTGTSNTEAFF
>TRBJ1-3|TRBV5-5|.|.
TGTGCCAGCAGCTTGACTTCAAAGAGACCTGGAAACACCATATATTTT
CASSLTSKRPGNTIYF
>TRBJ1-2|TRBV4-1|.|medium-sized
TGCGCCAGCAGCCAACCTCTTTCTTTCAGCTATGGCTACACCTTC
CASSQPLSFSYGYTF
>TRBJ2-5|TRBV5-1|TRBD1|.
TGCGCCAGCAGCAATCCGGGGACAGAATACCAAGAGACCCAGTACTTC
CASSNPGTEYQETQYF
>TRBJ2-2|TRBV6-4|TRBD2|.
TGTGCCAGCAGTGGGACTAGCGGGAACACCGGGGAGCTGTTTTTT
CASSGTSGNTGELFF
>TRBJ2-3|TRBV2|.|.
TGTGCCAGCAGTGCGGGCCAAGACACAGATACGCAGTATTTT
CASSAGQDTDTQYF
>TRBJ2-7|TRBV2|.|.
TGTGCCAGCAGCCCCCCAGGAGATAACAATTACGAGCAGTACTTC
CASSPPGDNNYEQYF
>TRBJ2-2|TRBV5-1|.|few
TGCGCCAGCAGCCAGGGACCCTACACCGGGGAGCTGTTTTTT
CASSQGPYTGELFF
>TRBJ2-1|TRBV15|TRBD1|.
TGTGCCACAAGTCGTCCGGGACAGGGGCCCAATGAGCAGTTCTTC
CATSRPGQGPNEQFF
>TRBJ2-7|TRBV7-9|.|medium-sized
TGTGCCAGCAGCTATGGACTGACTTACGAGCAGTACTTC
CASSYGLTYEQYF
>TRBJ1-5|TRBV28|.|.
TGTGCCAGCTGGGGACTCCCTGCCAGCAATCAGCCCCAGCATTTT
CASWGLPASNQPQHF
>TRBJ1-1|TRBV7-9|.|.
TGTGCCAGCAGCCCTAGCCCTTTAGGGAACACTGAAGCTTTCTTT
CASSPSPLGNTEAFF
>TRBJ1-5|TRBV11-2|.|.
TGTGCCAGCAGCACACGGACAGGCAATCAGCCCCAGCATTTT
CASSTRTGNQPQHF
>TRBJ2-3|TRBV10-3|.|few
TGTGCCAGCAGTTACTCAGGGGAAGATACGCAGTATTTT
CASSYSGEDTQYF
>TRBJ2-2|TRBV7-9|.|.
TGTGCCAGCAGCACAGACGGGAGAAGGTACGGGGAGCTGTTTTTT
CASSTDGRRYGELFF
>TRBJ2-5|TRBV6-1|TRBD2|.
TGTGCCAGCAGTGCCACCGGGACTAGCGGGGCAGAGACCCAGTACTTC
CASSATGTSGAETQYF
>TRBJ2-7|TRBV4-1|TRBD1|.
TGCGCCAGCAGCCAAGATCGGACAGGGAGCTACGAGCAGTACTTC
CASSQDRTGSYEQYF
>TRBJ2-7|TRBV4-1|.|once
TGCGCCAGCAGCCAAGATGCCGGCTCCTACGAGCAGTACTTC
CASSQDAGSYEQYF
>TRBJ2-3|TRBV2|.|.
TGTGCCAGCCGGGGACTCTCGCGGTACATTACAGATACGCAGTATTTT
CASRGLSRYITDTQYF
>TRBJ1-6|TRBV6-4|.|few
TGTGCCAGCAGTGATCTCCCAGGTTTCTCACCCCTCCACTTT
CASSDLPGFSPLHF